The 18 T cell receptor beta chains below come from one sample, sequenced in a study of T-cell memory formation after mild COVID-19. TCRdb redid the calling of the 5' RACE reads with MiXCR, one entry per CDR3 protein. The data contain more than 250,000 distinct CDR3 sequences, roughly 18% of them singletons. Sequences were obtained from PBMCs or a T cell subset sorted from them (not recorded which). Every receptor here comes from a man between 18 and 35 years old who had mild COVID-19 (a few samples of this study predate the infection). Cell type and time point are not known.

The chain links TRBV7-2 to TRBJ1-5, with TRBD1 matching over 7 bases. The CDR3 sequence is 15 residues long. V was pared by 5 bases and J by 0 bases, with 4 bases of the junction left unmatched. Germline V gene data show CDR1 as SGHTA and CDR2 as FQGNSA. The CDR3 nucleotides read TGTGCCAGCAGCCCCCAGGGGGATAGCAATCAGCCCCAGCATTTT. Translation: CASSPQGDSNQPQHF.

This chain joins TRBV3-1 and TRBJ2-5; TRBD2 agrees at 11 bases. This CDR3 region has 17 residues. Germline CDR1 and CDR2: LGHDT and YNNKEL (reference sequence). After removal of 6 bases from V and 0 bases from J, the junction contained 9 bases not matched to a gene. The chain's CDR3 is CASSSRSSGGNQETQYF. The CDR3 nucleotides are TGTGCCAGCAGTTCGCGCTCTAGCGGGGGGAACCAAGAGACCCAGTACTTC.

This clonotype turned up a few times. V is TRBV9 and J is TRBJ2-7; 7 bases map to TRBD2. V gave up 0 bases and J gave up 3 bases; unmatched junction bases: 6. The CDR3 consists of 15 residues. Germline assignment: CDR1 SGDLS and CDR2 YYNGEE. The CDR3 bases are TGTGCCAGCAGCGTAGGAAGCGGGGAGTTCTACGAGCAGTACTTC. Translating it yields CASSVGSGEFYEQYF.

The V gene is TRBV7-9, the J gene TRBJ2-5, with TRBD2 as a possible D gene (6 bases). V shed 4 bases and J shed 5 bases, with 14 bases lying between them. The germline V gene encodes CDR1 SEHNR and CDR2 FQNEAQ (reference sequence). The CDR3 spans 14 residues. The CDR3 sequence is CASSSGSGEETQYF. The CDR3 DNA sequence: TGTGCCAGCAGCTCCGGGTCGGGGGAGGAGACCCAGTACTTC.

The rearrangement joins TRBV7-3 to TRBJ2-1; D unresolved. V was pared by 3 bases and J by 0 bases, with 9 bases between. CDR1 and CDR2 from the germline V gene are SGHTA and FQGTGA. The length of the CDR3 is 15 residues. For the CDR3, the DNA is TGTGCCAGCAGCTTGAAGGGTCGCTCCTACAATGAGCAGTTCTTC. Translating gives CASSLKGRSYNEQFF.

This sequence joins TRBV7-2 and TRBJ1-2, with 7 bases identical to TRBD1. The CDR3 is made up of 13 amino acids. Germline V lookup: CDR1 SGHTA, CDR2 FQGNSA. V shed 3 bases, J shed 7 bases, and the junction held 5 bases outside the gene matches. The CDR3 reads CASSFEGALGYTF. CDR3 bases: TGTGCCAGCAGCTTCGAGGGGGCGCTTGGCTACACCTTC.

This clonotype showed up just a few times. The gene calls are TRBV5-1 and TRBJ1-4, with a weak D call TRBD1 (5 bases). CDR3 size: 16 residues. V lost 0 bases and J 0 bases, leaving 9 bases between the germline ends. Germline V gene sequence: CDR1 SGHRS, CDR2 YFSETQ. CDR3 bases: TGCGCCAGCAGCTTGGGGGGGACTGCAACTAATGAAAAACTGTTTTTT. Translation: CASSLGGTATNEKLFF.

The J gene is TRBJ1-1, the V gene TRBV7-9, with D tentatively TRBD1 (6 bases). Germline V gene sequence: CDR1 SEHNR, CDR2 FQNEAQ (reference sequence). The CDR3 is 11 residues long. Trimming stripped 10 bases from V and 11 bases from J, with 17 bases between. The DNA of the CDR3 is TGTGCCACATCAGGGGAGGGTGCGGCTTTCTTT. Its protein is CATSGEGAAFF.

CDR3 protein: CASGGPGQGHNEQFF. The CDR3 DNA sequence: TGTGCCAGCGGGGGACCGGGACAGGGGCACAATGAGCAGTTCTTC. This chain uses TRBV27 with TRBJ2-1; the match to TRBD1 covers 10 bases. The germline V gene encodes CDR1 MNHEY and CDR2 SMNVEV (reference sequence). V trimming: 8 bases; J trimming: 5 bases; junction bases outside the gene matches: 9. The CDR3 extends over 15 amino acids.

This clonotype was counted at least ten times. The chain is built from TRBV5-1 and TRBJ2-3, with a weak D call TRBD1 (7 bases). The CDR3 contains 12 residues. Trimming shortened V by 4 bases and J by 7 bases, and 10 bases separated the two germline ends. The V gene's germline CDR1 is SGHRS and CDR2 YFSETQ. CDR3 DNA: TGCGCCAGCAGCGCGGGACAGAATACGCAGTATTTT. Its translation: CASSAGQNTQYF.

This clonotype has just one count. The chain joins TRBV5-1 to TRBJ2-1; tentatively, D is TRBD1 (6 bases). The CDR3 is 15 amino acids. Germline V gene data show CDR1 as SGHRS and CDR2 as YFSETQ. V lost 0 bases to trimming and J lost 3 bases, with 10 bases between them. CDR3 coding DNA: TGCGCCAGCAGCTTGGCCCAGGGGAGCTACAATGAGCAGTTCTTC. This codes for CASSLAQGSYNEQFF.

This clonotype was counted only a few times. V is TRBV13 and J is TRBJ2-7; D is unclear. Germline CDR1 PRHDT, CDR2 FYEKMQ (reference sequence). The CDR3 has 11 residues. Trimming shortened V by 5 bases and J by 6 bases, and 8 bases separated the two germline ends. CDR3 in amino acids: CASSPATEQYF. CDR3 bases: TGTGCCAGCAGCCCCGCCACCGAGCAGTACTTC.

This clonotype occurred many times. The gene calls are TRBV20-1 and TRBJ2-5, with 7 bases identical to TRBD1. CDR1 is DFQATT, CDR2 SNEGSKA, per germline (reference sequence). The CDR3 spans 14 residues. Trimming at V came to 3 bases and at J to 3 bases, leaving 7 bases not matched to a gene. CDR3 nucleotides: TGCAGTGCTAGCGACAGGGTATCCAAAGAGACCCAGTACTTC. Amino acid sequence: CSASDRVSKETQYF.

CDR3 protein: CASSVQGGPLRGYTF. The CDR3 DNA sequence: TGTGCCAGCAGCGTACAGGGTGGGCCTTTGCGGGGCTACACCTTC. The chain recombines TRBV11-2 with TRBJ1-2; possibly TRBD1 for D (6 bases). Germline CDR1 and CDR2: SGHAT and FQNNGV. The ends were cut back, 5 bases at V and 8 bases at J, with 21 bases in the middle. CDR3 length equals 15 residues.

The V call is TRBV12-5, the J call TRBJ1-6; D may be TRBD1 (5 bases). Germline V gene sequence: CDR1 LGHNT, CDR2 FRNRAP. The CDR3 spans 12 residues. Trimming took 1 base from V and 15 from J, leaving 10 bases between them. The CDR3 here is CASGLGRQGLHF. The CDR3 nucleotides read TGTGCTAGTGGTTTGGGGCGTCAGGGCCTCCACTTT.

The DNA for the CDR3 is TGTGCCATCAGCCCGGGACCTAGCACAGATACGCAGTATTTT. This gives the protein CAISPGPSTDTQYF. The J gene is TRBJ2-3, the V gene TRBV10-3; D is tentatively TRBD1 or TRBD2 (5 bases each). The CDR3 sequence is 14 residues long. The V and J ends lost 6 bases and 0 bases respectively, with 10 bases between them. Germline V CDR1 and CDR2: ENHRY, SYGVKD.

This clonotype was counted at least ten times. CDR3 sequence reads: CASSFGTGTSSPLHF. As DNA, the CDR3 is TGCGCCAGCAGCTTCGGGACAGGGACATCGTCACCCCTCCACTTT. This chain joins TRBV5-1 and TRBJ1-6; 9 nucleotides agree with TRBD1. The CDR3 extends over 15 amino acids. Germline lookup yields CDR1 SGHRS and CDR2 YFSETQ. Trimming removed 2 bases from V and 10 bases from J; junction bases left unmatched: 7. Full variable domain (missing parts from reference TRBV5-1 and TRBJ1-6): KAGVTQTPRYLIKTRGQQVTLSCSPISGHRSVSWYQQTPGQGLQFLFEYFSETQRNKGNFPGRFSGRQFSNSRSEMNVSTLELGDSALYLCASSFGTGTSSPLHFGNGTRLTVT.

The chain links TRBV20-1 to TRBJ2-1; TRBD2 agrees at 12 bases. Germline V lookup: CDR1 DFQATT, CDR2 SNEGSKA (reference sequence). This CDR3 contains 15 residues. Unmatched junction bases numbered 10, after V lost 4 bases and J lost 9 bases. Written as DNA, the CDR3 is TGCAGTGCTACATCCGGCCTAGCGGGGGGGAGTGAGCAGTTCTTC. This encodes CSATSGLAGGSEQFF.